The 15 T cell receptor beta chains below come from one sample, sequenced in a study of T cell responses to AZD1222 COVID-19 vaccine. The assay was immunoSEQ multiplex PCR, and TCRdb's table has in-frame clones only and misses some. There are under 150,000 clones in the sample; about nine tenths occur only once, and just over 7% lies in the top ten. The specimen comprised peripheral blood, sampled on day 0 of AZD1222 vaccination. These receptors were taken from an adult in good health.

This rearrangement joins TRBV27 to TRBJ1-5; D not resolved. The CDR3 covers 13 residues. Trimming pared 5 bases from V and 5 bases from J, leaving 10 bases between. The germline V gene encodes CDR1 MNHEY and CDR2 SMNVEV (reference sequence). The CDR3 sequence is CASSIVWDQPQHF. For the CDR3, the DNA is TGTGCCAGCAGTATTGTGTGGGATCAGCCCCAGCATTTT.

This clone was detected only once. The chain combines TRBV10-3 with TRBJ2-5, with D tentatively TRBD2 (6 bases). Trimming left V 3 bases short and J 1 base short, with 15 bases between. The CDR3 runs 16 residues. Germline values: CDR1 ENHRY, CDR2 SYGVKD. CDR3 in amino acids: CAISEVGSGTQETQYF. The CDR3 DNA is TGTGCCATCAGTGAAGTCGGTAGCGGAACCCAAGAGACCCAGTACTTC.

The chain recombines TRBV10-3 with TRBJ2-3; no clear D. Trimming took 9 bases from V and 1 from J, leaving 11 bases between them. Germline loops: CDR1 ENHRY, CDR2 SYGVKD. This CDR3 comprises 13 residues. The CDR3 region has the DNA TGTGCCATTATGGGCGGAGGCACAGATACGCAGTATTTT. This encodes CAIMGGGTDTQYF.

The chain carries TRBV5-1 and TRBJ2-3; maybe TRBD1 (5 bases). V shed 1 base and J shed 2 bases, with 11 bases lying between them. CDR1 and CDR2 (germline): SGHRS, YFSETQ. This CDR3 has 15 residues. The CDR3 protein is CASSLTGDPTDTQYF. The CDR3, as DNA: TGCGCCAGCAGCTTGACAGGAGATCCCACAGATACGCAGTATTTT.

The chain joins TRBV27 to TRBJ1-2, with 12 positions matching TRBD1. This CDR3 has 15 residues. V lost 6 bases and J lost 7; bases outside the gene matches: 9. CDR1 and CDR2 (germline): MNHEY, SMNVEV (reference sequence). The CDR3 here is CASRKLGQGAGGYTF. Written as DNA, the CDR3 is TGTGCCAGCAGGAAACTGGGACAGGGGGCGGGTGGCTACACCTTC.

The chain joins TRBV7-9 to TRBJ2-5, with D possibly TRBD1 on 5 matching bases. CDR3 length equals 13 residues. Germline V gene data show CDR1 as SEHNR and CDR2 as FQNEAQ (reference sequence). V dropped 5 bases and J dropped 4 bases, with 11 bases sitting between them. The CDR3 sequence: CASSRQRAETQYF. The CDR3 DNA reads as TGTGCCAGCAGCCGACAGAGAGCAGAGACCCAGTACTTC.

The chain recombines TRBV11-3 with TRBJ2-1, with TRBD2 identical over 14 bases. The CDR3 contains 17 residues. In germline, CDR1 is SGHNT, CDR2 YENEEA. V lost 1 base to trimming and J lost 4 bases; unmatched junction nucleotides: 3. This CDR3 is CASSLGLAGGPYNEQFF. Written as DNA, the CDR3 is TGTGCCAGCAGCTTAGGACTAGCGGGAGGGCCGTACAATGAGCAGTTCTTC.

This sequence joins TRBV5-5 and TRBJ1-1, with TRBD1 matching 7 bases. After removal of 3 bases from V and 2 bases from J, the junction contained 10 bases not matched to a gene. Per the germline V gene, CDR1 is SGHKS and CDR2 is YYEKEE (reference sequence). The CDR3 has 16 residues. CDR3 protein: CASSSTDRSRNTEAFF. The CDR3 DNA reads TGTGCCAGCAGCTCGACGGACAGGTCACGTAACACTGAAGCTTTCTTT.

The chain employs TRBV5-1 and TRBJ2-1; 9 bases align to TRBD2. The CDR3 has 15 amino acids. With 0 bases clipped from V and 6 bases from J, the junction kept 4 bases outside the gene matches. Germline CDR1 and CDR2: SGHRS and YFSETQ. This CDR3 reads CASSLAASGINEQFF. In DNA, the CDR3 is TGCGCCAGCAGCTTGGCGGCTAGCGGGATCAATGAGCAGTTCTTC.

V gene TRBV19 combines with J gene TRBJ1-1; D might be TRBD1 (5 bases). This CDR3 contains 15 residues. V dropped 6 bases and J dropped 4 bases, with 18 bases sitting between them. Per germline, CDR1 LNHDA and CDR2 SQIVND (reference sequence). The CDR3 coding sequence is TGTGCCAGTAGCGCCCGTGGGGGGGTGGGCACTGAAGCTTTCTTT. Translating gives CASSARGGVGTEAFF.

The CDR3 DNA reads TGTGCCAGCAGTTTAGGTCTAGCGCGTGATGAGCAGTTCTTC. Translated: CASSLGLARDEQFF. The chain joins TRBV27 to TRBJ2-1, with D maybe TRBD2 (6 bases). The V and J ends lost 2 bases and 8 bases respectively, with 13 bases between them. Per the germline V gene, CDR1 is MNHEY and CDR2 is SMNVEV (reference sequence). The CDR3 covers 14 residues.

This chain connects TRBV11-2 to TRBJ1-1; no clear D. CDR3 size: 14 residues. The germline V and J ends were trimmed by 3 bases and 1 base, with 9 bases remaining between them. Germline V gives CDR1 SGHAT, CDR2 FQNNGV. CDR3 in amino acids: CASSFGRTNTEAFF. In nucleotides, the CDR3 is TGTGCCAGCAGCTTTGGACGGACGAACACTGAAGCTTTCTTT.

V and J are TRBV28 and TRBJ1-5; D unresolved. The ends were cut back, 4 bases at V and 9 bases at J, with 19 bases in the middle. Germline V gives CDR1 MDHEN, CDR2 SYDVKM. CDR3 size: 15 residues. The CDR3 coding sequence is TGTGCCAGCAGTTCCCCGGAGACCTGGATTCGGCCCCAGCATTTT. This translates into CASSSPETWIRPQHF.

This rearrangement joins TRBV5-4 to TRBJ2-3; 8 bases fit TRBD2. Germline CDR1 and CDR2: SGHNT and YYREEE (reference sequence). J gave up 0 bases and V 0 bases, and 9 bases lay outside the gene matches. The length of the CDR3 is 18 residues. The CDR3 region has the DNA TGTGCCAGCAGCTTGGGAGCGGGAGACCTGGCCAGCACAGATACGCAGTATTTT. Its translation: CASSLGAGDLASTDTQYF.

J is TRBJ1-2 and V is TRBV6-2 or TRBV6-3; D is uncertain. V lost 5 bases to trimming and J lost 5 bases, with 9 bases between them. The CDR3 is 12 residues long. CDR1 and CDR2 (germline): MNHEY, SVGEGT. The CDR3 protein is CASSASGYGYTF. In DNA form, the CDR3 reads TGTGCCAGCAGTGCGAGCGGGTATGGCTACACCTTC.